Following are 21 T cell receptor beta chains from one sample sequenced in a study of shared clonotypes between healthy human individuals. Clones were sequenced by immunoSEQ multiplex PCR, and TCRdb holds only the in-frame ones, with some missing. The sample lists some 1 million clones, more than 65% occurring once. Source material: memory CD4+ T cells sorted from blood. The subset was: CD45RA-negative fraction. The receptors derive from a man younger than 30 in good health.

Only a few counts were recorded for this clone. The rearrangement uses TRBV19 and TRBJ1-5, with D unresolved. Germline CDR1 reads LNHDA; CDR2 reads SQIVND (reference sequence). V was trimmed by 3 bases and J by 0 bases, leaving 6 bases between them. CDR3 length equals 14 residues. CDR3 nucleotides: TGTGCCAGTAGTATTGGGCATAGCAATCAGCCCCAGCATTTT. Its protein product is CASSIGHSNQPQHF.

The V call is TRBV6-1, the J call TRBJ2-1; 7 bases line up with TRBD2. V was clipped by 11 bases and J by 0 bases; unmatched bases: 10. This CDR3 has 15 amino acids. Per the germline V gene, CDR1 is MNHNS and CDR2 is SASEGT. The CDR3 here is CALSSGPGSYNEQFF. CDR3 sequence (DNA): TGTGCCTTGAGTAGCGGGCCGGGCTCCTACAATGAGCAGTTCTTC.

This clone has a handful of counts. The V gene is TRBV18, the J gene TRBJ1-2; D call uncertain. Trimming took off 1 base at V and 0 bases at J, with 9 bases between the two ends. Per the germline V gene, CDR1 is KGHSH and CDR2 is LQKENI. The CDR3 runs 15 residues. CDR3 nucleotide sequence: TGTGCCAGCTCACCACAGGGCCCGGCTAACTATGGCTACACCTTC. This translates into CASSPQGPANYGYTF.

The CDR3 DNA reads TGTGCCAGCCTCAGGGGACAGGCCGGTGAAAAACTGTTTTTT. Amino acids: CASLRGQAGEKLFF. The chain carries TRBV28 and TRBJ1-4; 8 bases are a match to TRBD1. Germline CDR1 reads MDHEN; CDR2 reads SYDVKM. The CDR3 covers 14 residues. Trimming took 8 bases from V and 7 from J; bases not matched to a gene: 9.

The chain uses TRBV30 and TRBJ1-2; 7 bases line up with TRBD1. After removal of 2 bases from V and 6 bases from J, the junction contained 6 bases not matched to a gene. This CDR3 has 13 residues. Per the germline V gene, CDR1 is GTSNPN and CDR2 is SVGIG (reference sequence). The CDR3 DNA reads TGTGCCTGGAGTACAGGGGAGTCGGATGGCTACACCTTC. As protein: CAWSTGESDGYTF.

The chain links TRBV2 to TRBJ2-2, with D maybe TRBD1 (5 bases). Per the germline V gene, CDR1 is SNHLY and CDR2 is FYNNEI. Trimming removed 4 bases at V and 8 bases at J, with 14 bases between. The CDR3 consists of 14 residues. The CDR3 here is CASSGVRASGELFF. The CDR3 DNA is TGTGCCAGCAGTGGGGTCAGGGCTTCGGGGGAGCTGTTTTTT.

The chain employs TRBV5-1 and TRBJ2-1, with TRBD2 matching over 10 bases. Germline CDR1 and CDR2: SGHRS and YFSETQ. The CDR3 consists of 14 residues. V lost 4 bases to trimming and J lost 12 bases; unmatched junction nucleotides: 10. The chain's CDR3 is CASSMGTSVHGQFF. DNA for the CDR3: TGCGCCAGCAGCATGGGGACTAGCGTCCATGGGCAGTTCTTC.

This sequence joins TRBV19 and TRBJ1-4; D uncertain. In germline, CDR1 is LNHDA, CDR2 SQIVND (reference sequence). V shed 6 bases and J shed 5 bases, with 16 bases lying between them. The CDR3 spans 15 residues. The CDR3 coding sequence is TGTGCCAGTAGCAAACGGGCCGGTCAGAATGAAAAACTGTTTTTT. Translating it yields CASSKRAGQNEKLFF. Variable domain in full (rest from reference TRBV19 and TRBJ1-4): DGGITQSPKYLFRKEGQNVTLSCEQNLNHDAMYWYRQDPGQGLRLIYYSQIVNDFQKGDIAEGYSVSREKKESFPLTVTSAQKNPTAFYLCASSKRAGQNEKLFFGSGTQLSVL.

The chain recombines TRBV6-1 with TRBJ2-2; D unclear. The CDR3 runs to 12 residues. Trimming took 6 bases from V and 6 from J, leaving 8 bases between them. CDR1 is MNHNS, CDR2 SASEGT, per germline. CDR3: CASRPTAGELFF. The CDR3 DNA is TGTGCCAGCAGGCCCACCGCCGGGGAGCTGTTTTTT.

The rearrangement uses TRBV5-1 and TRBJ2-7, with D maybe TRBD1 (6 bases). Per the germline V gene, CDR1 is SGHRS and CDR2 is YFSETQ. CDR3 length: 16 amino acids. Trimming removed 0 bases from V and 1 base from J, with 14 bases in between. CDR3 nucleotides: TGCGCCAGCAGCTTGGTTCGGACAGTCGGTTCCTACGAGCAGTACTTC. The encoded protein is CASSLVRTVGSYEQYF. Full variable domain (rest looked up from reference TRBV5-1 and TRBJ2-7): KAGVTQTPRYLIKTRGQQVTLSCSPISGHRSVSWYQQTPGQGLQFLFEYFSETQRNKGNFPGRFSGRQFSNSRSEMNVSTLELGDSALYLCASSLVRTVGSYEQYFGPGTRLTVT.

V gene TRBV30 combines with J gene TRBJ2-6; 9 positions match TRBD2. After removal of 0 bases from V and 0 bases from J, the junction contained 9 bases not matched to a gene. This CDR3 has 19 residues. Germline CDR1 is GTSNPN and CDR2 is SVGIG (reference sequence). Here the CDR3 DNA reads TGTGCCTGGAGTGTGCCTGGCGGGAGGGGAGTCTCTGGGGCCAACGTCCTGACTTTC. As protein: CAWSVPGGRGVSGANVLTF.

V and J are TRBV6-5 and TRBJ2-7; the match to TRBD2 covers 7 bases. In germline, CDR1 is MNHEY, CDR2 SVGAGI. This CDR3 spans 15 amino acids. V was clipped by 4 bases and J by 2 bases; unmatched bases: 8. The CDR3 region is CASSSAGDRPYEQYF. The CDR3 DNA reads TGTGCCAGCAGTTCCGCGGGAGACCGACCCTACGAGCAGTACTTC.

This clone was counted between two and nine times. The CDR3 sequence is CSVEGTGAYEQYF. The CDR3, as DNA: TGCAGCGTTGAAGGGACAGGGGCCTACGAGCAGTACTTC. The V gene is TRBV29-1, the J gene TRBJ2-7; TRBD1 matches 9 bases. The CDR3 is 13 amino acids. V shed 1 base, J shed 2 bases, and the junction held 0 bases outside the gene matches. Per germline, CDR1 SQVTM and CDR2 ANQGSEA.

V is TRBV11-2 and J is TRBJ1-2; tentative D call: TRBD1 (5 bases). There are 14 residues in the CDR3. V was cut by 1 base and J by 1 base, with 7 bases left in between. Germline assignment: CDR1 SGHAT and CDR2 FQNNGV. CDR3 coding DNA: TGTGCCAGCAGCTTAGGACAGCTTAACTATGGCTACACCTTC. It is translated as CASSLGQLNYGYTF.

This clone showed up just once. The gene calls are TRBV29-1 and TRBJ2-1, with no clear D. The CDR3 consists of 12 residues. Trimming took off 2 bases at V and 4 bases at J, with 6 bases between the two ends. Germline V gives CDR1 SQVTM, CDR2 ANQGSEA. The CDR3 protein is CSVEPAYNEQFF. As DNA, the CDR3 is TGCAGCGTTGAACCCGCGTACAATGAGCAGTTCTTC.

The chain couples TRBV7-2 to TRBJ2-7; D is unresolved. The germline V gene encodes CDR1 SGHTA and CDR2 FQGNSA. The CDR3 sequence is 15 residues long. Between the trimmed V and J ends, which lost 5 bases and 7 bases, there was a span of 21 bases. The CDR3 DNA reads TGTGCCAGCAGCCCCCGCCCGGGCACCCTCCAAGAGCAGTACTTC. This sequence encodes CASSPRPGTLQEQYF.

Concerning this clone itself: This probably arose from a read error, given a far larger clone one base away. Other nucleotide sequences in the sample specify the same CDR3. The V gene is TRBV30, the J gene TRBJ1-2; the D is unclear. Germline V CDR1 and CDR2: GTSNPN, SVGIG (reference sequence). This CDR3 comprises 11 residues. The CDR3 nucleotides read TGTGCTTGGAGCCAGGAATTTGGCTACACCTTC. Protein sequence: CAWSQEFGYTF.

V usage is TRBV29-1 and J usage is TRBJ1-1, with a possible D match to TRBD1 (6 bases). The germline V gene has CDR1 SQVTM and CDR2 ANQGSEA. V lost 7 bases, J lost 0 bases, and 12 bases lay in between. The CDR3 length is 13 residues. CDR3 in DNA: TGCAGCGCCGAGGGGGGGCTGAACACTGAAGCTTTCTTT. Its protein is CSAEGGLNTEAFF.

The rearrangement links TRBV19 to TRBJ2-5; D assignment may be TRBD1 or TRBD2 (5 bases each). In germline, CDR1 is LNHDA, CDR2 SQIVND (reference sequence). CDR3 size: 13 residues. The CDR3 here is CEPGRVFQETQYF. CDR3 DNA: TGTGAACCGGGACGAGTCTTTCAAGAGACCCAGTACTTC.

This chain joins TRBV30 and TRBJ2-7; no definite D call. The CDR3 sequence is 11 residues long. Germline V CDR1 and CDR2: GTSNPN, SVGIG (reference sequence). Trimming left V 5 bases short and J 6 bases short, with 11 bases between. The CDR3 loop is CAWASMSEQYF. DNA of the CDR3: TGTGCCTGGGCTTCAATGTCCGAGCAGTACTTC.

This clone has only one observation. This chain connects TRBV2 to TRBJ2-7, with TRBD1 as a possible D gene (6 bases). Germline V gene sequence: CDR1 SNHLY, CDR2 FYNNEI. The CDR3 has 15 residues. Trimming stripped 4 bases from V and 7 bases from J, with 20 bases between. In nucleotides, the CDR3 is TGTGCCAGCAGTGTGTTCGGGACACCAGTTGGAGAGCAGTACTTC. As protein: CASSVFGTPVGEQYF.